This TCR beta chain originates from a study of beta chain features in type 1 diabetes. In regard to this clone: What it binds is not known.

The study reverse transcribed the entire isolated RNA, so it sequenced expressed TCRB transcripts. TCRdb's copy holds only in-frame clones and misses some; the assay was immunoSEQ multiplex PCR. This table holds about 280,000 clones, around 16% found once. Study-wide points: Moderately but significantly shorter TCRB CDR3s were found in Type 1 diabetes patients in all four CD4+ subsets.

The receptor's source is a man younger than 35 with type 1 diabetes. Sequenced input: naive CD4+ T cells from blood.

The CDR3 spells CASSLGQGGVDTQYF. The DNA for the CDR3 is TGCGCCAGCAGCTTGGGACAGGGAGGTGTGGATACGCAGTATTTT. The chain recombines TRBV5-1 with TRBJ2-3; a weak D match, TRBD1 (7 bases). The CDR3 is 15 residues long. The V gene lost 0 bases and the J gene lost 6 bases, with 14 bases spanning the gap. Germline-derived CDR1 and CDR2 are SGHRS and YFSETQ.